This TCR beta chain is from a study of blood T cell repertoires in COVID-19 (dated by TCRdb to the early 2020s). Looking at the study overall: The collaborator samples originated in the United States, Italy and Spain and spanned the acute and convalescent phases of COVID-19. Where available, HLA class I and class II types were taken from metadata supplied by the sample provider and were not determined by assay-based typing. Sample metadata almost always included a de-identified subject ID, COVID-19 status, age in years and sex. Deeply sampled blood TCRbeta repertoires from subjects exposed to, actively infected with, or recovered from COVID-19 were included in the dataset. The samples were drawn from the first 160 participants of the ongoing ImmuneRACE study and from some 1,300 subjects provided by 6 global collaborators. The material from the prospective study consisted of cDNA or gDNA derived from T cells, B-cell-depleted T cells, or PBMCs. The repertoires were released in a freely available public database intended as a resource for research on the immune response to SARS-CoV-2. Results and caveats for the whole study, not just this receptor: Clinical and demographic metadata were provided uncurated, with the amount varying by source and participant.

Clipping removes 5 bases from V and 1 base from J, with 3 as the unmatched junction base count. The CDR3 covers 14 residues, taking in both the cysteine and the phenylalanine. Of all the DNA, just the CDR3 is kept, 42 bases in frame from base 1. As encoded in the germline V gene, CDR1 is SGHTA while CDR2 is FQGNSA. This clone was found once. Its antigen remains undetermined. Base qualities were left out, and no much larger clone turns up one base away. Whole blood was collected in K2EDTA tubes by collaborating institutions according to the institutions' own protocols. For TCRbeta analysis, collaborators shipped samples as frozen whole blood, isolated PBMCs, or DNA extracted from either of those sample types. TCRbeta CDR3 regions were amplified from genomic DNA by means of the immunoSEQ Assay, a bias-controlled multiplex PCR. The authors' analysis ran thus. The number of nucleated cells in each sample was estimated by amplification of reference gene primers within the assay. To quantify the absolute abundance of each unique TCRbeta CDR3 rearrangement, sequence reads were collapsed and filtered. Productive Simpson clonality was computed per sample as the square root of Simpson's diversity index over productive rearrangements. Entries here come from immuneACCESS through TCRdb and include only in-frame sequences with V and J called. Some clones fail to appear in such tables; in the studies checked, an unresolved V gene covers under half of the shortfall, and the cause of the remainder is unknown. V, J and clone size are taken as reported in that table, and D and trimming were inferred from the DNA itself. This sample lists approximately 100,000 clones; about 80% were detected once. The ten largest clonotypes hold around a quarter of the sample.

The sequence links TRBV7-2 to TRBJ2-3, and TRBD2 matches 7 of the central bases. Sequencing was done on a sample of peripheral blood. The receptor's source is a man in his sixties or seventies with acute or convalescent COVID-19. The DNA sequence follows: TGTGCCAGCAGCCTTAGCGGGCGCACAGATACGCAGTATTTT. It codes for CASSLSGRTDTQYF.